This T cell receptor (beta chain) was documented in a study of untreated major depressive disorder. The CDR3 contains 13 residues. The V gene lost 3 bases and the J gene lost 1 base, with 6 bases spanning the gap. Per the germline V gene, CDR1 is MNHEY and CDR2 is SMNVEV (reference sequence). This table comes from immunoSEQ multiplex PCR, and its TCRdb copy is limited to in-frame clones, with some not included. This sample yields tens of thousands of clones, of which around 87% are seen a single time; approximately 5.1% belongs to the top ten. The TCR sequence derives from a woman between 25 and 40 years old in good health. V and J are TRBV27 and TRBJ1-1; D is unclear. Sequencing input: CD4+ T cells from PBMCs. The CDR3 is CASSFWGNTEAFF. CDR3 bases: TGTGCCAGCAGTTTCTGGGGGAACACTGAAGCTTTCTTT.